This T cell receptor (beta chain) was identified during a study of T-cell memory formation after mild COVID-19. This clonotype was counted a few times. A single record per CDR3 protein comes from TCRdb applying MiXCR to the 5' RACE reads. There are roughly 130,000 distinct CDR3 sequences in the sample; more than 15% occur only once, and over 4% lies in the top ten. Germline V gene data show CDR1 as MRHNA and CDR2 as SNTAGT. The junction had 3 bases not matched to a gene; V was cut back by 6 bases and J by 2 bases. The CDR3 length is 14 residues. This sequence was found in a young man who had mild COVID-19 (a few samples of this study predate the infection). Cell type and time point are not known. J is TRBJ2-2 and V is TRBV6-4, with 7 bases fitting TRBD2. The specimen sequenced was PBMCs or a T cell subset sorted from them (not recorded which). Written as DNA, the CDR3 is TGTGCCAGCAGAGCGGGGCTCAACACCGGGGAGCTGTTTTTT. Its protein product is CASRAGLNTGELFF.